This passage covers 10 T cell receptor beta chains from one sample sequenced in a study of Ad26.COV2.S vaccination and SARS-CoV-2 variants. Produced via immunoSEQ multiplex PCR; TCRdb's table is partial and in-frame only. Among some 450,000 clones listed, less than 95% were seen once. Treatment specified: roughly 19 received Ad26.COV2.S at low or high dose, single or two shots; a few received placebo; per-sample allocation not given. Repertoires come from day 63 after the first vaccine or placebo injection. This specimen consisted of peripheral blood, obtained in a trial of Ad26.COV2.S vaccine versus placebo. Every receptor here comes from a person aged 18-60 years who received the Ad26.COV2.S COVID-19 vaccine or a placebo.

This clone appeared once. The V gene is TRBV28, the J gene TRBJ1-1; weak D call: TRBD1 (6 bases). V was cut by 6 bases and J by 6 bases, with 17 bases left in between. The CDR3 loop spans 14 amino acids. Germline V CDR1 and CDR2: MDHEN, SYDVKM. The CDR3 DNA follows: TGTGCCAGCAGCCTCGGGGGCGCGGGCCCTGAAGCTTTCTTT. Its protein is CASSLGGAGPEAFF.

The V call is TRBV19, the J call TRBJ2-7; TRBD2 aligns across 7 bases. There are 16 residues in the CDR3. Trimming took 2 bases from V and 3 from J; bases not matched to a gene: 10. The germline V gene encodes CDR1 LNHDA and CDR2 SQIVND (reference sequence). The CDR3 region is CASSISTSEFNYEQYF. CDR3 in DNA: TGTGCCAGTAGTATATCAACTAGCGAGTTCAACTACGAGCAGTACTTC.

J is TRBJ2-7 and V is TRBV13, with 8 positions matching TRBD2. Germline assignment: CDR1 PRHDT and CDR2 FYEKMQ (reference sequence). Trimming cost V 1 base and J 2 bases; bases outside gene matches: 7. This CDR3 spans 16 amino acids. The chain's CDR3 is CASSLAGLAGPYEQYF. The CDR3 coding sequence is TGTGCCAGCAGCTTAGCTGGCCTAGCGGGCCCCTACGAGCAGTACTTC.

The CDR3 coding sequence is TGTGCCAGCAGCTCGGGACAGGCCCCGCCAGAAAGAGAAAAACTGTTTTTT. This encodes CASSSGQAPPEREKLFF. This sequence joins TRBV27 and TRBJ1-4; TRBD1 matches 8 bases. This CDR3 is 17 amino acids long. J lost 8 bases, V lost 6 bases, and 17 bases had no gene match. Germline values: CDR1 MNHEY, CDR2 SMNVEV (reference sequence).

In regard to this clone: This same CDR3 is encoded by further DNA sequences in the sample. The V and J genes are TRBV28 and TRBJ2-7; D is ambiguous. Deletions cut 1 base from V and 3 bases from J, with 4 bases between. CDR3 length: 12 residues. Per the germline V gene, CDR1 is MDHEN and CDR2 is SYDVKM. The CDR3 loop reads CASSLLDYEQYF. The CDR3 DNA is TGTGCCAGCAGTTTATTGGACTACGAGCAGTACTTC. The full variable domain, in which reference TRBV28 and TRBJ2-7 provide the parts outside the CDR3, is DVKVTQSSRYLVKRTGEKVFLECVQDMDHENMFWYRQDPGLGLRLIYFSYDVKMKEKGDIPEGYSVSREKKERFSLILESASTNQTSMYLCASSLLDYEQYFGPGTRLTVT.

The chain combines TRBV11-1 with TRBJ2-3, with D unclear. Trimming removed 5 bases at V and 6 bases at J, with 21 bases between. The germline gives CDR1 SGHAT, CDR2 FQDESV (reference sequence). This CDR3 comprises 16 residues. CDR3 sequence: CASSPPVWAPVDTQYF. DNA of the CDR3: TGTGCCAGCAGCCCCCCGGTTTGGGCCCCCGTGGATACGCAGTATTTT.

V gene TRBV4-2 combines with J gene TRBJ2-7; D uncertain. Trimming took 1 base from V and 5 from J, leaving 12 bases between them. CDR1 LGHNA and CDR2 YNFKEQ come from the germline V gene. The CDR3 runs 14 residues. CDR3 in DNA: TGTGCCAGCAGCCAAGGCCCAGACTTGGACGAGCAGTACTTC. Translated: CASSQGPDLDEQYF.

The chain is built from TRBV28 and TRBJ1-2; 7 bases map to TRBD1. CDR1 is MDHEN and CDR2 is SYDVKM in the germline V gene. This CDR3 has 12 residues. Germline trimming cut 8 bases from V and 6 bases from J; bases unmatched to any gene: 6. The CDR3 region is CASLDRVNGYTF. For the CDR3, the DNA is TGTGCCAGCTTAGACAGGGTGAATGGCTACACCTTC.

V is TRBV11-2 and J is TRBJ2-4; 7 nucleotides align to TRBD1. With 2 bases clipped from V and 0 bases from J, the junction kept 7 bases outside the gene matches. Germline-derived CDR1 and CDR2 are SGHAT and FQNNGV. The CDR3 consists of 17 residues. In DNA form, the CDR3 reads TGTGCCAGCAGCTTATGGAAGGGGGCGGGAGCCAAAAACATTCAGTACTTC. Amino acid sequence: CASSLWKGAGAKNIQYF.

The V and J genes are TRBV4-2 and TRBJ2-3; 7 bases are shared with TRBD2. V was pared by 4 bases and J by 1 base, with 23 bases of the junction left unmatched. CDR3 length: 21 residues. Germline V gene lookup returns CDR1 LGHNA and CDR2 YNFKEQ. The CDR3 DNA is TGTGCCAGCAGCCCCCATGGTGGGAGGGCCGATTCCACACACGGCACAGATACGCAGTATTTT. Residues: CASSPHGGRADSTHGTDTQYF.